The following is a T cell receptor (beta chain) sequence with its context. Its antigen is undetermined. Sorting of PBMCs yielded the CD4+ and CD8+ T cells. Germline assignment: CDR1 SQVTM and CDR2 ANQGSEA. V lost 7 bases to trimming and J lost 0 bases; unmatched junction nucleotides: 6. The CDR3 has 13 residues. RNA was isolated and reverse transcribed to cDNA, the sequencing template. Assay used: immunoSEQ multiplex PCR; TCRdb lists only in-frame clones, some missing. The table records 150,000 or so clones, roughly 50% of them present only once. The entry originates in a study of CD8+ T cells in alopecia areata. General observations from the study: Scalp sample data also include resident alphabeta T cells from normal skin. Mice gave a clearer picture of TCR sharing than patients did, possibly for HLA-related reasons. Clonality exceeded that of normal scalp in lesional scalp, most notably in alopecia totalis/universalis.

This chain links TRBV29-1 with TRBJ2-7; 7 nucleotides match TRBD2. Material for sequencing was CD4+ T cells sorted from blood. This clonotype was obtained from a human donor in good health. The CDR3 here is CSAGGTLSYEQYF. As DNA, the CDR3 is TGCAGCGCCGGGGGGACCCTCTCCTACGAGCAGTACTTC.